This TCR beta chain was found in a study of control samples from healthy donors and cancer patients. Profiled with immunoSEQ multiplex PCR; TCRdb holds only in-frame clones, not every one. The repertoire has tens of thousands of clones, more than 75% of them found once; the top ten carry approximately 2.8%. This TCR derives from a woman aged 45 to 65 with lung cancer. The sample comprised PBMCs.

As DNA, the CDR3 is TGTGCCAGCAGTGAACTAGGAGGGGGCGACTATGGCTACACCTTC. It specifies CASSELGGGDYGYTF. The chain links TRBV2 to TRBJ1-2; TRBD1 matches 7 bases. V shed 2 bases, J shed 3 bases, and the junction held 6 bases outside the gene matches. The CDR3 is made up of 15 amino acids. The V gene's germline CDR1 is SNHLY and CDR2 FYNNEI.